This entry concerns a single T cell receptor (beta chain). This sample is drawn from a study of blood T cell repertoires in COVID-19. Study-level background: Samples taken during acute and convalescent COVID-19 were collected in the United States, Italy and Spain.

Per the study methods: Counts of nucleated cells, estimated from reference gene primer amplification, were obtained. Clones were sequenced by immunoSEQ multiplex PCR, and TCRdb holds only the in-frame ones, with some missing. That table supplies the V and J calls and clone size; D and trimming were determined from the DNA. The data show 100,000 to 150,000 clones, 70% to 90% seen once. This CDR3 has 16 residues. Trimming removed 6 bases from V and 0 bases from J; junction bases left unmatched: 7. The germline V gene encodes CDR1 MDHEN and CDR2 SYDVKM. This chain connects TRBV28 to TRBJ1-1, with 10 nucleotides matching TRBD1. Material for sequencing was peripheral blood. The sequence derives from a man in his 60s with acute or convalescent COVID-19. The CDR3 DNA follows: TGTGCCAGCAGCCTCCCCGGGACAGGGGTGAACACTGAAGCTTTCTTT. This codes for CASSLPGTGVNTEAFF.